One and the same sample provided the 27 T cell receptor beta chains below, sequenced in a study of shared clonotypes between healthy human individuals (dated by TCRdb to the early 2020s). Library creation used the immunoSEQ multiplex PCR assay. Drawn from immuneACCESS, this table holds only the in-frame rearrangements with V and J called that TCRdb kept. Clones are partly lost; checked studies trace under half to an unresolved V gene and leave the rest unexplained. This sample gives about 640,000 clones in total; around 72% of them show up just once. The ten largest clones capture approximately 1.8% of the sample. The sample taken for sequencing was memory CD4+ T cells sorted from blood. The cell subset or site label, read with the paper, signifies: CD45RA-negative fraction. The receptors come from a woman in her 30s in good health.

V is TRBV5-1 and J is TRBJ1-2; a possible D gene is TRBD1 (6 bases). Germline V CDR1 and CDR2: SGHRS, YFSETQ. V lost 0 bases, J lost 0 bases, and 9 bases lay in between. CDR3 length equals 15 residues. The CDR3 DNA reads TGCGCCAGCAGCTTGGGGGCAGGGGCTAACTATGGCTACACCTTC. It codes for CASSLGAGANYGYTF. Looking up the rest from reference TRBV5-1 and TRBJ1-2 gives the full variable domain: KAGVTQTPRYLIKTRGQQVTLSCSPISGHRSVSWYQQTPGQGLQFLFEYFSETQRNKGNFPGRFSGRQFSNSRSEMNVSTLELGDSALYLCASSLGAGANYGYTFGSGTRLTVV.

The chain combines TRBV11-2 with TRBJ1-1, with TRBD1 matching 7 bases. Germline V gene lookup returns CDR1 SGHAT and CDR2 FQNNGV. The junction had 9 bases not matched to a gene; V was cut back by 3 bases and J by 2 bases. The CDR3 has 16 amino acids. CDR3 sequence reads: CASSLAPTGINTEAFF. The CDR3 DNA is TGTGCCAGCAGCTTGGCCCCGACAGGGATTAACACTGAAGCTTTCTTT.

The chain combines TRBV19 with TRBJ1-5, with D perhaps TRBD1 (5 bases). The CDR3 totals 14 residues. Trimming removed 7 bases from V and 0 bases from J, with 10 bases in between. Germline V gene sequence: CDR1 LNHDA, CDR2 SQIVND (reference sequence). The CDR3 reads CASKTAGSNQPQHF. In DNA, the CDR3 is TGTGCCAGTAAGACAGCCGGTAGCAATCAGCCCCAGCATTTT. The full variable domain, rest sourced from reference TRBV19 and TRBJ1-5, is DGGITQSPKYLFRKEGQNVTLSCEQNLNHDAMYWYRQDPGQGLRLIYYSQIVNDFQKGDIAEGYSVSREKKESFPLTVTSAQKNPTAFYLCASKTAGSNQPQHFGDGTRLSIL.

On this clone: The same CDR3 is also encoded by other DNA sequences in this sample. J is TRBJ1-1 and V is TRBV7-2, with D possibly being TRBD1 (5 bases). V was cut by 1 base and J by 0 bases, with 9 bases left in between. This CDR3 has 15 residues. CDR1 and CDR2 (germline): SGHTA, FQGNSA. As DNA, the CDR3 is TGTGCCAGCAGCTTAGGTCCAGGGCTGAACACTGAAGCTTTCTTT. Encoded protein: CASSLGPGLNTEAFF.

CDR3 residues: CASRGLAVNYEQYF. CDR3 bases: TGTGCCAGCAGAGGACTAGCGGTGAACTACGAGCAGTACTTC. The chain carries TRBV2 and TRBJ2-7; TRBD2 agrees at 10 bases. Germline CDR1 SNHLY, CDR2 FYNNEI. The CDR3 has 14 amino acids. J gave up 3 bases and V 6 bases, and 5 bases lay outside the gene matches.

This clone was recorded only once. A read error may explain this, as a much larger clone is one base away. The J gene is TRBJ2-2, the V gene TRBV5-1; tentatively, D is TRBD1 or TRBD2 (5 bases each). CDR3 length equals 15 residues. CDR1 is SGHRS, CDR2 YFSETQ, per germline. The DNA for the CDR3 is TGCGTCAGCAGCCCGGGGACGGAGAGCACCGGGGAGCTGTTTTTT. Its protein is CVSSPGTESTGELFF.

The genes are TRBV6-5 and TRBJ2-2; weak D call: TRBD2 (5 bases). V was cut by 2 bases and J by 3 bases, with 7 bases left in between. CDR3 length: 14 amino acids. The V gene's germline CDR1 is MNHEY and CDR2 SVGAGI. The CDR3 protein is CASSYTRDTGELFF. In DNA form, the CDR3 reads TGTGCCAGCAGTTACACTAGGGACACCGGGGAGCTGTTTTTT.

J is TRBJ2-2 and V is TRBV5-1, with 8 nucleotides matching TRBD1. The CDR3 has 15 amino acids. J lost 3 bases, V lost 6 bases, and 7 bases had no gene match. Germline-derived CDR1 and CDR2 are SGHRS and YFSETQ. The CDR3: CASTRGTGDTGELFF. The CDR3 DNA sequence: TGCGCCAGCACCCGAGGGACAGGCGACACCGGGGAGCTGTTTTTT.

This CDR3 is CASSQEGQGAGATNEKLFF. CDR3 nucleotide sequence: TGCGCCAGCAGCCAAGAAGGGCAGGGGGCGGGAGCAACTAATGAAAAACTGTTTTTT. The chain employs TRBV4-1 and TRBJ1-4; TRBD1 matches at 8 bases. Germline CDR1 and CDR2: MGHRA and YSYEKL. Trimming took 0 bases from V and 0 from J; bases not matched to a gene: 9. The CDR3 has 19 amino acids.

This chain connects TRBV7-6 to TRBJ2-1; 14 bases line up with TRBD2. This CDR3 spans 18 amino acids. V was pared by 6 bases and J by 1 base, with 8 bases of the junction left unmatched. Per germline, CDR1 SGHVS and CDR2 FNYEAQ. CDR3: CASRGTSGSGRSYNEQFF. Written as DNA, the CDR3 is TGTGCCAGCAGGGGGACTAGCGGGAGTGGTAGGTCCTACAATGAGCAGTTCTTC.

V and J are TRBV11-2 and TRBJ1-1, with 8 bases lining up with TRBD1. The CDR3 runs to 14 residues. Germline CDR1 is SGHAT and CDR2 is FQNNGV. Trimming cost V 4 bases and J 5 bases; bases outside gene matches: 6. CDR3 coding DNA: TGTGCCAGCAGCTCGACGGACAGGGTGACTGAAGCTTTCTTT. Its protein is CASSSTDRVTEAFF.

The gene calls are TRBV28 and TRBJ1-5; tentative D call: TRBD1 (5 bases). Trimming took 8 bases from V and 2 from J, leaving 16 bases between them. Per germline, CDR1 MDHEN and CDR2 SYDVKM. This CDR3 is built from 15 residues. The CDR3 DNA reads as TGTGCCAGCTCCTGGGGGGGTTCGGGCAATCAGCCCCAGCATTTT. Translation gives CASSWGGSGNQPQHF.

The chain has TRBV29-1 and TRBJ1-1; TRBD1 aligns across 8 bases. Germline V gene sequence: CDR1 SQVTM, CDR2 ANQGSEA. J was trimmed by 1 base and V by 4 bases; bases with no gene match: 8. CDR3 length equals 15 residues. This CDR3 is CSVAWAGGRNTEAFF. CDR3 nucleotide sequence: TGCAGCGTTGCTTGGGCAGGGGGCAGGAACACTGAAGCTTTCTTT.

This chain joins TRBV18 and TRBJ2-1; the match to TRBD2 covers 9 bases. Germline V gives CDR1 KGHSH, CDR2 LQKENI. The CDR3 runs 15 residues. V was clipped by 0 bases and J by 4 bases; unmatched bases: 1. CDR3 loop: CASSPPTSGYNEQFF. The DNA of the CDR3 is TGTGCCAGCTCACCACCTACTAGCGGGTACAATGAGCAGTTCTTC.

The chain uses TRBV10-3 and TRBJ2-4; TRBD1 agrees at 9 bases. The CDR3 length is 13 residues. Germline CDR1 is ENHRY and CDR2 is SYGVKD. The junction had 3 bases not matched to a gene; V was cut back by 6 bases and J by 6 bases. CDR3 protein: CAISSDRGNIQYF. The CDR3 bases are TGTGCCATCAGCTCGGACAGGGGAAACATTCAGTACTTC.

The V and J genes are TRBV4-1 and TRBJ1-6; possibly TRBD1 for D (5 bases). Germline V gene lookup returns CDR1 MGHRA and CDR2 YSYEKL. Trimming stripped 0 bases from V and 14 bases from J, with 17 bases between. The CDR3 loop spans 15 amino acids. This CDR3 is CASSQDVLGGITLHF. CDR3 DNA: TGCGCCAGCAGCCAAGACGTCCTCGGGGGAATAACCCTCCACTTT.

This chain links TRBV5-4 with TRBJ1-1, with D unclear. Per the germline V gene, CDR1 is SGHNT and CDR2 is YYREEE (reference sequence). V lost 0 bases to trimming and J lost 4 bases, with 10 bases between them. The CDR3 length is 14 residues. The CDR3: CASSLVLSSTEAFF. Written as DNA, the CDR3 is TGTGCCAGCAGCTTGGTTCTTTCGTCCACTGAAGCTTTCTTT.

The chain links TRBV7-6 to TRBJ1-3; 9 bases fit TRBD1. Germline V CDR1 and CDR2: SGHVS, FNYEAQ. J gave up 2 bases and V 5 bases, and 4 bases lay outside the gene matches. This CDR3 is built from 15 residues. The CDR3 loop is CASSGGTGTGNTIYF. CDR3 DNA sequence: TGTGCCAGCAGCGGGGGGACAGGGACTGGAAACACCATATATTTT.

The gene calls are TRBV7-3 and TRBJ2-5; 9 bases align to TRBD2. V shed 3 bases and J 5 bases; nucleotides not matched to a gene: 10. Per germline, CDR1 SGHTA and CDR2 FQGTGA. The length of the CDR3 is 16 residues. Written as DNA, the CDR3 is TGTGCCAGCAGCTTTAATACCGTAGCGGGAGCGGAGACCCAGTACTTC. Protein: CASSFNTVAGAETQYF. The full variable domain, with the rest looked up from reference TRBV7-3 and TRBJ2-5, is GAGVSQTPSNKVTEKGKYVELRCDPISGHTALYWYRQSLGQGPEFLIYFQGTGAADDSGLPNDRFFAVRPEGSVSTLKIQRTERGDSAVYLCASSFNTVAGAETQYFGPGTRLLVL.

The rearrangement uses TRBV7-9 and TRBJ2-2, with TRBD2 identical over 7 bases. Germline CDR1 and CDR2: SEHNR and FQNEAQ (reference sequence). J gave up 4 bases and V 0 bases, and 2 bases lay outside the gene matches. This CDR3 is built from 15 residues. CDR3: CASSLAGGATGELFF. The CDR3 DNA is TGTGCCAGCAGCTTAGCGGGAGGGGCCACCGGGGAGCTGTTTTTT.

This clone was seen only once. This rearrangement joins TRBV25-1 to TRBJ2-5; weak D call: TRBD1 (6 bases). The tail of the sequence fits TRBJ2-7 better, so the J call may be wrong. CDR3 size: 14 residues. Germline-derived CDR1 and CDR2 are MGHDK and SYGVNS. The chain's CDR3 is CASSARDTSYEQYF. CDR3 nucleotides: TGTGCCAGCAGTGCCCGGGACACGTCCTACGAGCAGTACTTC.

The genes are TRBV2 and TRBJ2-7; D may be TRBD2 (5 bases). V was pared by 11 bases and J by 0 bases, with 11 bases between. CDR1 and CDR2 from the germline V gene are SNHLY and FYNNEI. The CDR3 extends over 12 amino acids. CDR3 protein: CAGGFFSYEQYF. CDR3 DNA sequence: TGTGCCGGAGGTTTCTTCTCCTACGAGCAGTACTTC.

In its sample, this clone was seen many times. The chain couples TRBV6-6 to TRBJ2-7, with D uncertain. The CDR3 has 13 residues. The germline V gene encodes CDR1 MNHNY and CDR2 SVGAGI (reference sequence). V lost 6 bases and J 3 bases, leaving 12 bases between the germline ends. CDR3: CASSRQLHYEQYF. The DNA of the CDR3 is TGTGCCAGCAGCCGGCAGCTCCACTACGAGCAGTACTTC.

The rearrangement uses TRBV10-3 and TRBJ2-7; 8 nucleotides agree with TRBD2. The germline V gene encodes CDR1 ENHRY and CDR2 SYGVKD. The CDR3 has 14 residues. Trimming at V came to 7 bases and at J to 3 bases, leaving 8 bases not matched to a gene. The CDR3 bases are TGTGCCATCACGCCTACTAGCGGAAACTACGAGCAGTACTTC. It specifies CAITPTSGNYEQYF.

This clone was observed a handful of times. This chain connects TRBV9 to TRBJ1-4; weak D call: TRBD1 (6 bases). Germline V gene sequence: CDR1 SGDLS, CDR2 YYNGEE. The CDR3 consists of 15 residues. The V and J ends lost 4 bases and 7 bases respectively, with 17 bases between them. DNA for the CDR3: TGTGCCAGCAGCACACAACAGGGATGGGGTGAAAAACTGTTTTTT. Amino acids: CASSTQQGWGEKLFF.

This chain uses TRBV7-2 with TRBJ2-3; 10 bases agree with TRBD2. Germline-derived CDR1 and CDR2 are SGHTA and FQGNSA. This CDR3 region has 16 residues. The junction had 5 bases not matched to a gene; V was cut back by 1 base and J by 4 bases. CDR3 coding DNA: TGTGCCAGCAGCTTAGTCGGTAGCGGGAGGCCAGATACGCAGTATTTT. Residues: CASSLVGSGRPDTQYF.

This clone was seen only once. This chain joins TRBV6-1 and TRBJ1-1; D gene unclear. Germline V gene lookup returns CDR1 MNHNS and CDR2 SASEGT. V lost 1 base, J lost 11 bases, and 11 bases lay in between. The CDR3 length is 12 residues. DNA of the CDR3: TGTGCCAGCAGTGAAGGAGTTCTCAGGGCTTTCTTT. Translating it yields CASSEGVLRAFF.